The 16 T cell receptor beta chains presented below share a single source sample, sequenced in a study of blood T cell repertoires in COVID-19. Only in-frame clones appear in the TCRdb table, and some are missing; sequencing was by immunoSEQ multiplex PCR. The sample records roughly 22,000 clones, roughly four fifths being singletons. The sample taken for sequencing was peripheral blood. These receptors were obtained from a woman in her sixties or seventies with COVID-19, enrolled during active disease.

The chain employs TRBV15 and TRBJ2-2; D is possibly TRBD2 (5 bases). From germline, CDR1 is LNHNV and CDR2 YYDKDF (reference sequence). V lost 0 bases and J lost 0, with 11 bases in between. The CDR3 loop spans 17 amino acids. This CDR3 is CATSRDSDSANTGELFF. In DNA form, the CDR3 reads TGTGCCACCAGCAGAGACTCGGACTCCGCGAACACCGGGGAGCTGTTTTTT.

This clone appeared once. The gene calls are TRBV9 and TRBJ2-7, with D perhaps TRBD1 (6 bases). Per the germline V gene, CDR1 is SGDLS and CDR2 is YYNGEE. Trimming took off 4 bases at V and 0 bases at J, with 11 bases between the two ends. The CDR3 extends over 14 amino acids. The CDR3 bases are TGTGCCAGCAGCCCTGACAGGTACTCCTACGAGCAGTACTTC. Translating gives CASSPDRYSYEQYF.

This sequence joins TRBV29-1 and TRBJ2-1, with 15 positions matching TRBD2. V lost 2 bases and J lost 7; bases outside the gene matches: 3. CDR1 is SQVTM, CDR2 ANQGSEA, per germline. The CDR3 length is 15 residues. The CDR3 nucleotides are TGCAGCGTTGAATGGGGACTAGCGGGAGGAAATGAGCAGTTCTTC. Its protein is CSVEWGLAGGNEQFF.

V and J are TRBV9 and TRBJ2-1; D is uncertain. Germline CDR1 and CDR2: SGDLS and YYNGEE. The V end was cut by 6 bases, the J end by 3 bases, with 13 bases between. The CDR3 is 14 amino acids. CDR3 in DNA: TGTGCCAGCACCCGACCGGAGTTCTACAATGAGCAGTTCTTC. Translated: CASTRPEFYNEQFF.

This clone was counted once. V and J are TRBV19 and TRBJ1-1, with TRBD1 matching 8 bases. V gave up 1 base and J gave up 3 bases; unmatched junction bases: 4. Germline V gene lookup returns CDR1 LNHDA and CDR2 SQIVND (reference sequence). The CDR3 has 15 amino acids. The CDR3 spells CASSIGQGADTEAFF. The CDR3 DNA reads TGTGCCAGTAGTATAGGTCAGGGGGCGGACACTGAAGCTTTCTTT. The complete variable domain, with remaining parts taken from reference TRBV19 and TRBJ1-1, reads DGGITQSPKYLFRKEGQNVTLSCEQNLNHDAMYWYRQDPGQGLRLIYYSQIVNDFQKGDIAEGYSVSREKKESFPLTVTSAQKNPTAFYLCASSIGQGADTEAFFGQGTRLTVV.

The chain links TRBV14 to TRBJ1-2; tentative D call: TRBD1 (5 bases). V lost 0 bases, J lost 6 bases, and 8 bases lay in between. This CDR3 contains 13 residues. Germline loops: CDR1 SGHDN, CDR2 FVKESK. The CDR3 spells CASSQELRDGYTF. In DNA form, the CDR3 reads TGTGCCAGCAGCCAAGAACTCAGGGATGGCTACACCTTC.

The chain recombines TRBV7-2 with TRBJ2-5, with TRBD2 matching over 10 bases. V lost 4 bases, J lost 14 bases, and 7 bases stayed unmatched. Germline V gene sequence: CDR1 SGHTA, CDR2 FQGNSA. CDR3 size: 12 residues. CDR3 in DNA: TGTGCCAGCAGCTCACCCGGGACTAGCGCTTACTTC. This translates into CASSSPGTSAYF.

As DNA, the CDR3 is TGTGCCAGCAGTGGCGGTCCCCCGTCAGGCAATCAGCCCCAGCATTTT. This gives the protein CASSGGPPSGNQPQHF. The rearrangement joins TRBV6-1 to TRBJ1-5; D unresolved. CDR3 length: 16 amino acids. The germline CDR1 and CDR2 sequences are MNHNS and SASEGT. V dropped 4 bases and J dropped 2 bases, with 15 bases sitting between them.

The rearrangement uses TRBV21-1 and TRBJ2-5; no DNA check was done on the table's D call, TRBD2. TRBV21-1 represents a pseudogene. CDR3 size: 11 residues. CDR3 sequence (DNA): TGTGCCAGCACCCCTCGGGAGACCCAGTACTTC. Its translation: CASTPRETQYF.

The chain combines TRBV2 with TRBJ1-2; D is unclear. The CDR3 contains 15 residues. The V end lost 1 base, the J end lost 4 bases, and 13 bases lay between the germline ends. Germline CDR1 and CDR2: SNHLY and FYNNEI. The CDR3 nucleotides read TGTGCCAGCAGTGAAGGGCCGGGGAGAAGCTATGGCTACACCTTC. This sequence encodes CASSEGPGRSYGYTF.

The chain combines TRBV7-2 with TRBJ1-2; 8 bases map to TRBD1. Looked up from germline, CDR1 is SGHTA and CDR2 is FQGNSA. After removal of 5 bases from V and 4 bases from J, the junction contained 9 bases not matched to a gene. CDR3 size: 15 residues. CDR3 bases: TGTGCCAGCAGCCCACAGACAGGGGCCTCCTATGGCTACACCTTC. Amino acids: CASSPQTGASYGYTF.

The chain links TRBV7-2 to TRBJ1-5; 8 positions agree with TRBD1. Germline trimming cut 5 bases from V and 4 bases from J; bases unmatched to any gene: 7. Looked up from germline, CDR1 is SGHTA and CDR2 is FQGNSA. The CDR3 loop spans 15 amino acids. The CDR3 bases are TGTGCCAGCAGCCAGGAGGGACAGGATAATCAGCCCCAGCATTTT. It yields the protein CASSQEGQDNQPQHF.

As DNA, the CDR3 is TGTGCCAGTAGTATCTCGACAGGGGATCAGCCCCAGCATTTT. Translating it yields CASSISTGDQPQHF. The chain has TRBV19 and TRBJ1-5; 8 bases align to TRBD1. CDR3 length: 14 amino acids. The germline V gene encodes CDR1 LNHDA and CDR2 SQIVND (reference sequence). The V and J ends lost 3 bases and 5 bases, in that order; junction bases with no gene match: 3.

The rearrangement uses TRBV7-6 and TRBJ2-1, with D perhaps TRBD1 (6 bases). The CDR3 contains 15 residues. Germline CDR1 reads SGHVS; CDR2 reads FNYEAQ. Trimming shortened V by 1 base and J by 5 bases, and 12 bases separated the two germline ends. CDR3 loop: CASSLGLGQHNEQFF. The CDR3, as DNA: TGTGCCAGCAGCTTAGGGCTCGGACAGCACAATGAGCAGTTCTTC.

The gene calls are TRBV7-8 and TRBJ2-5, with 12 nucleotides matching TRBD2. Germline V gene sequence: CDR1 SGHVS, CDR2 FQNEAQ. The CDR3 is 18 residues long. J was trimmed by 1 base and V by 1 base; bases with no gene match: 7. CDR3 coding DNA: TGTGCCAGCAGCTTAGGGGTACCGGGACTAGCGGGCCAAGAGACCCAGTACTTC. Protein: CASSLGVPGLAGQETQYF.

V usage is TRBV3-1 (or the pseudogene TRBV3-2) and J usage is TRBJ1-5; maybe TRBD1 (5 bases). Germline V gene sequence: CDR1 LGHDT, CDR2 YNNKEL (reference sequence). Deletions cut 0 bases from V and 7 bases from J, with 13 bases between. The CDR3 is 15 amino acids. The CDR3 loop is CASSQDGDWNQPQHF. CDR3 sequence (DNA): TGTGCCAGCAGCCAAGATGGGGACTGGAACCAGCCCCAGCATTTT.